These T cell receptor beta chains were read from a single sample in a study of T cell responses to AZD1222 COVID-19 vaccine. Produced via immunoSEQ multiplex PCR; TCRdb's table is partial and in-frame only. This sample has over 100,000 clones; 80% to 85% occur once, and the top ten carry about 9.7%. Sequencing was performed on peripheral blood, taken on day 0 of AZD1222 vaccination. Receptors were obtained from an adult in good health. Both conserved end residues are part of each CDR3. A D gene is named only where the DNA matches it firmly. Size tells how often a clone was seen (once, few, many) or the class of an expanded clone, and some rows leave it out.

d_call,v_call,clone_size,j_call,cdr3_nt,cdr3_aa
TRBD1,TRBV6-5,NA,TRBJ2-1,TGTGCCAGCAGTTACTGGAGACAGGGGGCTGGTGAGCAGTTCTTC,CASSYWRQGAGEQFF
TRBD1,TRBV19,NA,TRBJ1-1,TGTGCCAGTACACTTTTTTTTGGACAGGGACGAACTGAAGCTTTCTTT,CASTLFFGQGRTEAFF
TRBD1,TRBV9,NA,TRBJ1-2,TGTGCCAGCCAGAGGGGGCCGCGAGACGGCTACACCTTC,CASQRGPRDGYTF
TRBD2,TRBV6-2/TRBV6-3,NA,TRBJ2-3,TGTGCCAGCAGTTGGGGGGGGAGCAGGGCAGATACGCAGTATTTT,CASSWGGSRADTQYF
TRBD1,TRBV9,NA,TRBJ2-7,TGTGCCAGCAGCTCCCGGACAGGGACCTACGAGCAGTACTTC,CASSSRTGTYEQYF
NA,TRBV6-2/TRBV6-3,few,TRBJ1-5,TGTGCCAGCAGTTACTCAGACATATCTCAGCCCCAGCATTTT,CASSYSDISQPQHF
NA,TRBV5-1,NA,TRBJ1-5,TGCGCCAGCAGCTTGGCGGGGGATAGCAATCAGCCCCAGCATTTT,CASSLAGDSNQPQHF
NA,TRBV24-1,NA,TRBJ1-2,TGTGCCACCAGTGATAGGAGGGGGGTTAACTATGGCTACACCTTC,CATSDRRGVNYGYTF
NA,TRBV3-1/TRBV3-2,NA,TRBJ2-5,TGTGCCAGCAGCCAATTCCCAGGGTCGACTCAAGAGACCCAGTACTTC,CASSQFPGSTQETQYF
NA,TRBV5-6,few,TRBJ1-3,TGTGCCAGCAGCTTGGGAGGGATCTCTGGAAACACCATATATTTT,CASSLGGISGNTIYF
NA,TRBV4-1,NA,TRBJ2-3,TGCGCCAGCAGCCAATACCACACAGATACGCAGTATTTT,CASSQYHTDTQYF
TRBD1,TRBV4-3,NA,TRBJ1-2,TGCGCCAGCAGCCAAGCCTTGGGGACAGGGGGAACTGGCTACACCTTC,CASSQALGTGGTGYTF
TRBD1,TRBV11-3,NA,TRBJ2-7,TGTGCCAGCAGCTTAGGATCAGGGGGCTACGAGCAGTACTTC,CASSLGSGGYEQYF
NA,TRBV7-2,NA,TRBJ2-2,TGTGCCAAGGGGGAGGGGACCGGGGAGCTGTTTTTT,CAKGEGTGELFF
TRBD1,TRBV3-1/TRBV3-2,NA,TRBJ1-2,TGTGCCAGCAGCCAAGGGACAGGGCGTAACGGCTACACCTTC,CASSQGTGRNGYTF
TRBD2,TRBV28,NA,TRBJ2-7,TGTGCCGGTGGGGGGGACCCTTCCTACGAGCAGTACTTC,CAGGGDPSYEQYF
NA,TRBV4-1,NA,TRBJ2-1,TGCGCCAGCAGCCAACCCAATGAGCAGTTCTTC,CASSQPNEQFF
TRBD2,TRBV11-2,NA,TRBJ2-7,TGTGCCAGCAGCGGGGTAGCGGGGGTGGGCACCTACGAGCAGTACTTC,CASSGVAGVGTYEQYF
TRBD1,TRBV28,NA,TRBJ1-5,TGTGCCAGCAGTTTATACAGGGGAGGTAGCAATCAGCCCCAGCATTTT,CASSLYRGGSNQPQHF
TRBD1,TRBV18,NA,TRBJ2-1,TGTGCCAGCTCCCAGCAGGGGGACAGGTCCAATGAGCAGTTCTTC,CASSQQGDRSNEQFF
TRBD2,TRBV28,NA,TRBJ2-7,TGTGCCAGCAGCCCGACTAGCGGGGGGTCCTACGAGCAGTACTTC,CASSPTSGGSYEQYF
NA,TRBV3-1/TRBV3-2,NA,TRBJ1-6,TGTGCCAGCAGCCAAGGAGACGGTGGTCCCAATTCACCCCTCCACTTT,CASSQGDGGPNSPLHF
TRBD1,TRBV19,NA,TRBJ2-1,TGTGCCAGTAGTGACAGGGTTTTCTACAATGAGCAGTTCTTC,CASSDRVFYNEQFF
TRBD2,TRBV20-1,NA,TRBJ2-7,TGCAGTGCTAGTAATTCCCTAGCGGGATACGAGCAGTACTTC,CSASNSLAGYEQYF
TRBD1,TRBV19,NA,TRBJ2-2,TGTGCCAGTAGGGGGGGGACAGGGACAAACACCGGGGAGCTGTTTTTT,CASRGGTGTNTGELFF
NA,TRBV10-3,NA,TRBJ1-3,TGTGCCACATTAGGCCGGGAGAATGTAACTGAAGACACCATATATTTT,CATLGRENVTEDTIYF
NA,TRBV6-5,few,TRBJ2-1,TGTGCCAGCAGTCGACTAGTACGCGATGAGCAGTTCTTC,CASSRLVRDEQFF
NA,TRBV7-3,NA,TRBJ2-7,TGTGCCAGCAGCGGAGGGACTTCGGGAGAGCAGTACTTC,CASSGGTSGEQYF
NA,TRBV10-3,NA,TRBJ1-3,TGTGCCATCAGTAGGTCGGCTTCTGGAAACACCATATATTTT,CAISRSASGNTIYF
TRBD2,TRBV6-2/TRBV6-3,few,TRBJ2-7,TGTGCCAGCAGCCGACTAGCGGGAGACTACGAGCAGTACTTC,CASSRLAGDYEQYF
NA,TRBV5-5,NA,TRBJ2-2,TGTGCCAGCAGCTTGGGACAGCCAGGGAGCGGGGAGCTGTTTTTT,CASSLGQPGSGELFF
NA,TRBV6-2/TRBV6-3,NA,TRBJ1-6,TGTGCCAGCAGTCCCCCAGCAGGGGATGGATCACCCCTCCACTTT,CASSPPAGDGSPLHF
NA,TRBV9,NA,TRBJ1-2,TGTGCCAGCAGCGTAGGAGGGTATGGCTACACCTTC,CASSVGGYGYTF
NA,TRBV4-2,NA,TRBJ2-2,TGTGCCAGCAGCCAAGATTACACCACCGGGGAGCTGTTTTTT,CASSQDYTTGELFF
NA,TRBV7-8,NA,TRBJ2-7,TGTGCCAGCAGCTTAGTGGGAGTGACCTACGAGCAGTACTTC,CASSLVGVTYEQYF
NA,TRBV28,NA,TRBJ2-1,TGTGCCACAAAACTCCAGGGTTACAATGAGCAGTTCTTC,CATKLQGYNEQFF
TRBD1,TRBV19,NA,TRBJ1-4,TGTGCCAGTACCATGGCGACAGGGGGCTATGAAAAACTGTTTTTT,CASTMATGGYEKLFF
NA,TRBV29-1,once,TRBJ1-3,TGCAGCGTTGTTCAAGGATACTCTGGAAACACCATATATTTT,CSVVQGYSGNTIYF
NA,TRBV2,NA,TRBJ1-1,TGTGCCAGCAGTGAGGGGTTTAGGGGAAACACTGAAGCTTTCTTT,CASSEGFRGNTEAFF
NA,TRBV2,NA,TRBJ1-5,TGTGCCAGCAGTGAAGGACAGGTTCGTGGTCAGCCCCAGCATTTT,CASSEGQVRGQPQHF
NA,TRBV15,NA,TRBJ1-5,TGTGCCACCAGCGCTGGGACTTTTCAGCCCCAGCATTTT,CATSAGTFQPQHF